Following are 9 T cell receptor beta chains from one sample sequenced in a study of cytomegalovirus exposure and HLA in healthy donors. Sequencing was performed with immunoSEQ multiplex PCR; in TCRdb, only in-frame clones are kept and a portion is missing. Among tens of thousands of clones listed, under 95% were seen once. The sequencing input was PBMCs. Every receptor here comes from a man aged 25 to 40 in good health and CMV-seronegative.

The rearrangement links TRBV7-9 to TRBJ2-5; 7 bases match TRBD2. Germline loops: CDR1 SEHNR, CDR2 FQNEAQ (reference sequence). CDR3 length: 15 residues. J lost 2 bases, V lost 5 bases, and 8 bases had no gene match. CDR3 region: CASSPSGTRQETQYF. In nucleotides, the CDR3 is TGTGCCAGCAGCCCCAGCGGGACTCGTCAAGAGACCCAGTACTTC.

The J gene is TRBJ2-2, the V gene TRBV2; perhaps TRBD2 as D (6 bases). This CDR3 contains 17 residues. The germline V and J ends were trimmed by 3 bases and 0 bases, with 14 bases remaining between them. Germline values: CDR1 SNHLY, CDR2 FYNNEI. CDR3 in amino acids: CASSDFFGGANTGELFF. The CDR3 bases are TGTGCCAGCAGTGATTTTTTTGGCGGGGCGAACACCGGGGAGCTGTTTTTT.

The V and J genes are TRBV28 and TRBJ2-1, with TRBD1 as a possible D gene (5 bases). This CDR3 is built from 15 residues. Trimming pared 3 bases from V and 3 bases from J, leaving 12 bases between. Per the germline V gene, CDR1 is MDHEN and CDR2 is SYDVKM. The DNA for the CDR3 is TGTGCCAGCAGTTTGTGGGGCAATAACTACAATGAGCAGTTCTTC. As protein: CASSLWGNNYNEQFF.

Only one count was recorded for this clone. This CDR3 is CASSLGPGDTGELFF. The CDR3 coding sequence is TGTGCCAGCAGTTTAGGGCCAGGGGATACCGGGGAGCTGTTTTTT. The V gene is TRBV28, the J gene TRBJ2-2; possibly TRBD1 for D (6 bases). Trimming took 2 bases from V and 5 from J, leaving 12 bases between them. Per the germline V gene, CDR1 is MDHEN and CDR2 is SYDVKM. This CDR3 has 15 amino acids.

This sequence joins TRBV6-7 and TRBJ1-6; 8 nucleotides agree with TRBD1. TRBV6-7 qualifies as an ORF whose function is uncertain. The CDR3 length is 16 residues. Trimming at V came to 5 bases and at J to 4 bases, leaving 7 bases not matched to a gene. This CDR3 is CASSDHRGAYNSPLHF. The CDR3 DNA reads TGTGCCAGCAGTGACCACAGGGGGGCTTATAATTCACCCCTCCACTTT.

The chain combines TRBV27 with TRBJ1-2; D uncertain. The CDR3 covers 13 residues. Germline lookup yields CDR1 MNHEY and CDR2 SMNVEV (reference sequence). The ends were cut back, 6 bases at V and 4 bases at J, with 12 bases in the middle. CDR3 DNA sequence: TGTGCCAGCAGAGAGTTTGTTGGCTATGGCTACACCTTC. This translates into CASREFVGYGYTF.

This CDR3 is CASSFALWRGHTEAFF. The CDR3 DNA is TGTGCCAGCAGCTTCGCTTTGTGGAGGGGCCACACTGAAGCTTTCTTT. The chain carries TRBV7-9 and TRBJ1-1, with D possibly TRBD1 on 5 matching bases. CDR1 SEHNR and CDR2 FQNEAQ come from the germline V gene (reference sequence). V lost 3 bases and J 3 bases, leaving 17 bases between the germline ends. The CDR3 totals 16 residues.

The rearrangement joins TRBV6-4 to TRBJ1-6, with 7 positions matching TRBD1. J lost 10 bases, V lost 2 bases, and 8 bases had no gene match. This CDR3 has 15 residues. Germline loops: CDR1 MRHNA, CDR2 SNTAGT. The CDR3 here is CASSDTHRGGSPLHF. CDR3 coding DNA: TGTGCCAGCAGTGACACACACAGGGGTGGCTCACCCCTCCACTTT.

This chain connects TRBV7-9 to TRBJ2-3; TRBD1 agrees at 8 bases. The CDR3 sequence is 15 residues long. V trimming: 5 bases; J trimming: 6 bases; junction bases outside the gene matches: 10. Germline CDR1 reads SEHNR; CDR2 reads FQNEAQ (reference sequence). In DNA form, the CDR3 reads TGTGCCAGCAGCGATAGGGACAGGCAGTACGATACGCAGTATTTT. It specifies CASSDRDRQYDTQYF.